The next 27 T cell receptor beta chains were all read from a single sample in a study of beta chain features in type 1 diabetes. Expressed TCRB transcripts were sequenced because the isolated RNA had all been reverse transcribed beforehand. TCRdb's copy holds only in-frame clones and misses some; the assay was immunoSEQ multiplex PCR. Of under 450,000 clones in the sample, around 13% were seen once. Sequenced input: naive CD4+ T cells from blood. Receptors were obtained from a man aged 25 to 40 in good health.

The rearrangement links TRBV2 to TRBJ2-1; TRBD2 might be the D (6 bases). Between the trimmed V and J ends, which lost 9 bases and 1 base, there was a span of 10 bases. The germline V gene encodes CDR1 SNHLY and CDR2 FYNNEI. This CDR3 has 13 residues. Here the CDR3 DNA reads TGTGCCAGTAAGACTAGTTCCTACAATGAGCAGTTCTTC. It encodes CASKTSSYNEQFF.

The chain combines TRBV9 with TRBJ1-2; TRBD1 is a possible D gene (5 bases). The CDR3 is made up of 16 amino acids. From germline, CDR1 is SGDLS and CDR2 YYNGEE. V lost 2 bases and J 2 bases, leaving 16 bases between the germline ends. The DNA of the CDR3 is TGTGCCAGCAGCGTTGGGTTTCGGGGCGCGAACTATGGCTACACCTTC. Amino acids: CASSVGFRGANYGYTF.

This clone turned up a few times. V usage is TRBV27 and J usage is TRBJ1-4, with D possibly being TRBD1 (6 bases). CDR3 size: 15 residues. V was trimmed by 3 bases and J by 8 bases, leaving 16 bases between them. Germline loops: CDR1 MNHEY, CDR2 SMNVEV (reference sequence). The CDR3 sequence: CASSFWGRGREKLFF. The DNA of the CDR3 is TGTGCCAGCAGTTTTTGGGGCAGGGGTAGGGAAAAACTGTTTTTT.

In its sample, this clone was seen once. This chain links TRBV15 with TRBJ2-4, with D uncertain. CDR3 length equals 11 residues. From germline, CDR1 is LNHNV and CDR2 YYDKDF (reference sequence). Trimming shortened V by 4 bases and J by 5 bases, and 3 bases separated the two germline ends. The CDR3 loop reads CATSNENIQYF. The DNA for the CDR3 is TGTGCCACCAGCAATGAAAACATTCAGTACTTC.

The chain uses TRBV4-3 and TRBJ2-1, with 9 bases identical to TRBD2. This CDR3 is 14 amino acids long. CDR1 is LGHNA and CDR2 is YSLEER in the germline V gene. Trimming cost V 4 bases and J 7 bases; bases outside gene matches: 5. CDR3 amino acids: CASSRLAGENEQFF. Written as DNA, the CDR3 is TGCGCCAGCAGCCGATTAGCGGGAGAGAATGAGCAGTTCTTC.

The CDR3 coding sequence is TGTGCCAGCAGATCGGGAGTGGCAGATACGCAGTATTTT. It yields the protein CASRSGVADTQYF. The chain is built from TRBV6-5 and TRBJ2-3, with D maybe TRBD2 (6 bases). V lost 6 bases and J lost 4, with 11 bases in between. This CDR3 comprises 13 residues. Germline V gene data show CDR1 as MNHEY and CDR2 as SVGAGI.

This clone came up a few times. This chain links TRBV9 with TRBJ2-5; tentatively, D is TRBD1 (6 bases). The germline V gene has CDR1 SGDLS and CDR2 YYNGEE. CDR3 size: 16 residues. Trimming cost V 4 bases and J 4 bases, with 20 bases left between them. The CDR3: CASSPGGGQSLETQYF. The CDR3 DNA reads TGTGCCAGCAGCCCCGGTGGGGGCCAATCTTTAGAGACCCAGTACTTC. Together with reference TRBV9 and TRBJ2-5, the CDR3 gives the full variable domain: DSGVTQTPKHLITATGQRVTLRCSPRSGDLSVYWYQQSLDQGLQFLIQYYNGEERAKGNILERFSAQQFPDLHSELNLSSLELGDSALYFCASSPGGGQSLETQYFGPGTRLLVL.

This clone was recorded a few times. The rearrangement joins TRBV7-2 to TRBJ2-3; D could derive from TRBD1 or TRBD2 (5 bases each). This CDR3 contains 16 residues. Trimming took 6 bases from V and 0 from J, leaving 16 bases between them. Per the germline V gene, CDR1 is SGHTA and CDR2 is FQGNSA. CDR3 amino acids: CASRSAGTLSTDTQYF. The CDR3 DNA reads TGTGCCAGCAGATCCGCCGGGACCCTTAGCACAGATACGCAGTATTTT.

The rearrangement joins TRBV13 to TRBJ2-7; D gene ambiguous. Trimming left V 4 bases short and J 6 bases short, with 13 bases between. The CDR3 has 13 residues. The V gene's germline CDR1 is PRHDT and CDR2 FYEKMQ (reference sequence). DNA of the CDR3: TGTGCCAGCAGCTCAGGTCCCAAAGGCGAGCAGTACGTC. This gives the protein CASSSGPKGEQYV.

This clone turned up a few times. The V and J genes are TRBV9 and TRBJ1-2; TRBD1 might be the D (5 bases). Trimming took 0 bases from V and 6 from J, leaving 9 bases between them. Germline V lookup: CDR1 SGDLS, CDR2 YYNGEE. This CDR3 is built from 13 residues. CDR3 sequence reads: CASSVEPGNGYTF. The CDR3 DNA follows: TGTGCCAGCAGCGTAGAGCCAGGGAATGGCTACACCTTC.

This clone appeared a few times. The rearrangement uses TRBV18 and TRBJ2-7; 13 positions agree with TRBD2. The junction had 2 bases not matched to a gene; V was cut back by 3 bases and J by 3 bases. The CDR3 runs 15 residues. Per the germline V gene, CDR1 is KGHSH and CDR2 is LQKENI. CDR3 in amino acids: CASSPGTSGNYEQYV. The CDR3 bases are TGTGCCAGCTCACCCGGGACTAGCGGGAACTACGAGCAGTACGTC.

The chain couples TRBV5-4 to TRBJ1-1; TRBD1 is a possible D gene (5 bases). There are 12 residues in the CDR3. In germline, CDR1 is SGHNT, CDR2 YYREEE (reference sequence). Trimming took off 4 bases at V and 8 bases at J, with 12 bases between the two ends. The CDR3 sequence: CASSGARTEAFF. The CDR3 nucleotides read TGTGCCAGCAGCGGGGCTAGGACAGAAGCTTTCTTT.

The chain recombines TRBV7-9 with TRBJ1-2; D might be TRBD1 (5 bases). The CDR3 is made up of 12 amino acids. V was shortened by 1 base and J by 10 bases, with 10 bases between the two germline ends. CDR1 and CDR2 (germline): SEHNR, FQNEAQ (reference sequence). The DNA of the CDR3 is TGTGCCAGCAGCTTAGAGAGAGGACACTACACCTTC. Translation: CASSLERGHYTF. Drawing the rest from reference TRBV7-9 and TRBJ1-2, the complete variable domain is DTGVSQNPRHKITKRGQNVTFRCDPISEHNRLYWYRQTLGQGPEFLTYFQNEAQLEKSRLLSDRFSAERPKGSFSTLEIQRTEQGDSAMYLCASSLERGHYTFGSGTRLTVV.

This chain joins TRBV7-2 and TRBJ2-3; no reliable D call. Germline V lookup: CDR1 SGHTA, CDR2 FQGNSA. Deletions cut 4 bases from V and 0 bases from J, with 8 bases between. This CDR3 is 14 amino acids long. In nucleotides, the CDR3 is TGTGCCAGCAGCTCAGAAGGCAGCACAGATACGCAGTATTTT. This gives the protein CASSSEGSTDTQYF.

This clone was seen a handful of times. Other DNA sequences within the sample encode an identical CDR3. The chain combines TRBV7-2 with TRBJ2-3, with D unclear. V lost 6 bases and J 0 bases, leaving 7 bases between the germline ends. CDR3 length: 13 residues. Germline V gives CDR1 SGHTA, CDR2 FQGNSA. The CDR3 sequence: CASSPPSTDTQYF. The CDR3 bases are TGTGCCAGCAGTCCACCTAGCACAGATACGCAGTATTTT.

This clone was picked up a small number of times. The genes are TRBV14 and TRBJ2-7; a possible D gene is TRBD2 (5 bases). Germline lookup yields CDR1 SGHDN and CDR2 FVKESK. CDR3 size: 13 residues. The V end was cut by 3 bases, the J end by 6 bases, with 12 bases between. CDR3 protein: CASSQALGVEQYF. CDR3 DNA: TGTGCCAGCAGCCAGGCCCTCGGGGTCGAGCAGTACTTC.

This clone showed up just a few times. The chain joins TRBV4-3 to TRBJ2-3; 9 nucleotides line up with TRBD2. Germline CDR1 LGHNA, CDR2 YSLEER. V lost 1 base, J lost 5 bases, and 13 bases stayed unmatched. CDR3 length: 18 residues. CDR3 nucleotides: TGCGCCAGCAGCCAAGTTTTGGCGGGAGGGCCGGCGGGAGATACGCAGTATTTT. Translation gives CASSQVLAGGPAGDTQYF.

V gene TRBV14 combines with J gene TRBJ2-3; D possibly corresponds to TRBD2 (5 bases). Germline V gives CDR1 SGHDN, CDR2 FVKESK. The CDR3 length is 15 residues. V lost 3 bases, J lost 0 bases, and 10 bases lay in between. DNA for the CDR3: TGTGCCAGCAGCCAGGACGGACTTAGCACAGATACGCAGTATTTT. Its translation is CASSQDGLSTDTQYF.

The V and J genes are TRBV11-2 and TRBJ2-3; 12 bases map to TRBD2. V shed 4 bases and J 4 bases; nucleotides not matched to a gene: 9. CDR3 length equals 17 residues. CDR1 is SGHAT, CDR2 FQNNGV, per germline. The CDR3 nucleotides read TGTGCCAGCAGCTCAAAAATTCTAGCGGGGGGGCCAGATACGCAGTATTTT. Translating gives CASSSKILAGGPDTQYF.

The chain employs TRBV5-6 and TRBJ2-6, with 10 bases lining up with TRBD2. This CDR3 spans 18 amino acids. Losses at the gene ends were 4 bases for V and 2 bases for J; bases not matched to a gene: 9. Looked up from germline, CDR1 is SGHDT and CDR2 is YYEEEE. The CDR3 here is CASSGPGLASPGANVLTF. In DNA, the CDR3 is TGTGCCAGCAGCGGACCGGGACTAGCGTCACCTGGGGCCAACGTCCTGACTTTC.

V and J are TRBV4-3 and TRBJ1-2, with 8 bases that match TRBD1. Germline V lookup: CDR1 LGHNA, CDR2 YSLEER. The length of the CDR3 is 14 residues. With 4 bases clipped from V and 4 bases from J, the junction kept 5 bases outside the gene matches. The CDR3: CASSRRTGPYGYTF. CDR3 in DNA: TGCGCCAGCAGCCGAAGGACAGGGCCCTATGGCTACACCTTC.

The gene calls are TRBV5-1 and TRBJ2-1, with 7 bases fitting TRBD1. V lost 4 bases to trimming and J lost 5 bases; unmatched junction nucleotides: 6. This CDR3 has 14 residues. Germline lookup yields CDR1 SGHRS and CDR2 YFSETQ. The CDR3, as DNA: TGCGCCAGCAGCCCACAGGGGTCTCACAATGAGCAGTTCTTC. Its protein product is CASSPQGSHNEQFF.

This clone was picked up a small number of times. This sequence joins TRBV7-9 and TRBJ2-2; D is undetermined. With 3 bases removed from V and 2 bases from J, the gap between germline ends came to 4 bases. CDR1 and CDR2 (germline): SEHNR, FQNEAQ (reference sequence). This CDR3 is built from 13 residues. The CDR3 sequence is CASSFANTGELFF. The CDR3 DNA reads as TGTGCCAGCAGCTTCGCCAACACCGGGGAGCTGTTTTTT.

The chain carries TRBV4-3 and TRBJ2-3, with a possible D match to TRBD2 (5 bases). Trimming took 0 bases from V and 9 from J, leaving 13 bases between them. CDR1 and CDR2 from the germline V gene are LGHNA and YSLEER. The CDR3 sequence is 14 residues long. CDR3 in DNA: TGCGCCAGCAGCCAAGATAGCCGTGGCGGGACGCAGTATTTT. Translating gives CASSQDSRGGTQYF.

The chain employs TRBV4-3 and TRBJ2-3; D not resolved. Germline CDR1 is LGHNA and CDR2 is YSLEER. The CDR3 is 12 amino acids. V gave up 1 base and J gave up 5 bases, with 4 bases separating them. For the CDR3, the DNA is TGCGCCAGCAGCCAAGCGGGAGATACGCAGTATTTT. As protein: CASSQAGDTQYF.

This clone was recorded a few times. The V gene is TRBV15, the J gene TRBJ1-2; D uncertain. V was clipped by 2 bases and J by 2 bases, with 3 bases between them. The V gene's germline CDR1 is LNHNV and CDR2 YYDKDF (reference sequence). The CDR3 is 12 residues long. The CDR3 DNA reads TGTGCCACCAGCAGATGGAACTATGGCTACACCTTC. Its protein is CATSRWNYGYTF.

The V and J genes are TRBV2 and TRBJ2-1, with D perhaps matching TRBD1 or TRBD2 (6 bases each). Trimming cost V 2 bases and J 4 bases, with 12 bases left between them. The germline V gene has CDR1 SNHLY and CDR2 FYNNEI. CDR3 length: 15 residues. CDR3: CASSERGATYNEQFF. DNA for the CDR3: TGTGCCAGCAGTGAAAGGGGGGCCACATACAATGAGCAGTTCTTC.